This record concerns one T cell receptor (beta chain) sequence. Its specificity is not known. The assay was immunoSEQ multiplex PCR, and TCRdb's table has in-frame clones only and misses some. Among 100,000 or so clones listed, under 95% were seen once. This specimen comes from a study of T cell responses to AZD1222 COVID-19 vaccine. Study conclusions and caveats: In all cases, repertoires were sampled only after the peak T cell response. The span of vaccine-associated CD4 TCRs extended across spike, with dominance at 160-218 and 743-854.

The V and J ends lost 3 bases and 2 bases respectively, with 12 bases between them. CDR1 and CDR2 from the germline V gene are GTSNPN and SVGIG (reference sequence). The CDR3 covers 14 residues. The source of this sequence is an adult in good health. This chain joins TRBV30 and TRBJ2-3, with D possibly matching TRBD2 (6 bases). This specimen consisted of peripheral blood, obtained on day 0 of AZD1222 vaccination. Here the CDR3 reads CAWSQGLTTDTQYF. CDR3 nucleotide sequence: TGTGCCTGGAGCCAGGGACTTACCACAGATACGCAGTATTTT.